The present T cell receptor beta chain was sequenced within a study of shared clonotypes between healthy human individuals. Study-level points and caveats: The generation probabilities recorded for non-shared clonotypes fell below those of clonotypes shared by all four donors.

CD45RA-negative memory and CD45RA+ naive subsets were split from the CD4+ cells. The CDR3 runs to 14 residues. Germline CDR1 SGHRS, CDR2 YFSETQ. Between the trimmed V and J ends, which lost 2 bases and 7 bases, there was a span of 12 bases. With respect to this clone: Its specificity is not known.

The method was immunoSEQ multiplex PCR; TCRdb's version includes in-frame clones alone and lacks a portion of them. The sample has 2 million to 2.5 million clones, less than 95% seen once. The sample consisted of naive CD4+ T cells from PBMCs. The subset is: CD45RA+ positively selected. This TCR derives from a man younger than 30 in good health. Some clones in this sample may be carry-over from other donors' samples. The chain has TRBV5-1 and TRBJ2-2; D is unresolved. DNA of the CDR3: TGCGCCAGCAGCTTCAGGTCCCCCGGCGGGGAGCTGTTTTTT. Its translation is CASSFRSPGGELFF.